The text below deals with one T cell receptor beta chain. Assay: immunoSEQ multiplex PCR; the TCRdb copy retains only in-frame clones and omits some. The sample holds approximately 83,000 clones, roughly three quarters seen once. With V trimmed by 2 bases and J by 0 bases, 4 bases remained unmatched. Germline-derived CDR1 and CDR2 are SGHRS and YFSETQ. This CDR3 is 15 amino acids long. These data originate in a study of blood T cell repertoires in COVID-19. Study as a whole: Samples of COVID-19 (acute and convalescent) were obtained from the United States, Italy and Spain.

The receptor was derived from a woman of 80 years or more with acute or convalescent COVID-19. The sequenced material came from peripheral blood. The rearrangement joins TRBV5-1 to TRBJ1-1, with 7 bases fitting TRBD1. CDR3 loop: CASSLQGSVNTEAFF. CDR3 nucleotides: TGCGCCAGCAGCTTACAGGGGTCCGTGAACACTGAAGCTTTCTTT.